A selection of T cell receptor beta chains follows, all from one sample in a study of TIL therapy for anti-PD-1-resistant metastatic lung cancer. Libraries were prepared by immunoSEQ multiplex PCR; TCRdb keeps only in-frame clonotypes and omits some of them. The repertoire holds tens of thousands of clones, with approximately 72% as singletons. The sample was tumor tissue, taken at baseline. The receptors shown here come from a person aged 25 to 80 with non-small cell lung cancer. CDR3s include the opening cysteine and the closing phenylalanine or tryptophan. The D gene is left open where the match is weak. Clone size is shown for a subset of rows, as once, few, many or a class of expanded clone.

>-|TRBJ2-5|TRBV27|-
TGTGCCAGCAGTCCGACCCGACTGGGGGAAGTTCAAGAGACCCAGTACTTC
CASSPTRLGEVQETQYF
>-|TRBJ2-1|TRBV14|-
TGTGCCAGCAGCCAAGATAAAAGCAGACCCTCCTACAATGAGCAGTTCTTC
CASSQDKSRPSYNEQFF
>-|TRBJ2-1|TRBV9|-
TGTGCCAGCAGCCCCCCGGGGAACTCCTACAATGAGCAGTTCTTC
CASSPPGNSYNEQFF
>-|TRBJ1-3|TRBV5-4|-
TGTGCCAGCAGCCCCAGGGGAATGCAAGGAAACACCATATATTTT
CASSPRGMQGNTIYF
>TRBD1|TRBJ2-1|TRBV19|-
TGTGCCAGCAATGACAGGGTTCGGGATGAGCAGTTCTTC
CASNDRVRDEQFF
>-|TRBJ1-5|TRBV11-3|-
TGTGCCAGCAGCTTGGCCTCAATCCGGCCGCGAGGAAATCAGCCCCAGCATTTT
CASSLASIRPRGNQPQHF
>TRBD2|TRBJ2-7|TRBV4-1|-
TGCGCCAGCAGCCAGGGGGCGGGGGGCGGTTACGAGCAGTACTTC
CASSQGAGGGYEQYF
>TRBD1|TRBJ2-7|TRBV9|-
TGTGCCAGCAGCGTAGAGGACAGGGAGGCCTACGAGCAGTACTTC
CASSVEDREAYEQYF
>TRBD2|TRBJ2-2|TRBV7-9|-
TGTGCCAGCAGCTTACAAGCGGGGGGGCTCACCGGGGAGCTGTTTTTT
CASSLQAGGLTGELFF
>-|TRBJ1-1|TRBV11-2|-
TGTGCCAGCAGCTTACTTCGGGGCACTGAAGCTTTCTTT
CASSLLRGTEAFF
>-|TRBJ2-2|TRBV30|-
TGTGCCTGGAGTCGAGGGGTTGACGCCGGGGAGCTGTTTTTT
CAWSRGVDAGELFF
>-|TRBJ1-1|TRBV10-3|-
TGTGCCACAACACAGGGACCTCTTGGGAACACTGAAGCTTTCTTT
CATTQGPLGNTEAFF
>-|TRBJ1-2|TRBV7-6|-
TGTGCCAGCAGCTCCCGAGACCCCTATGGCTACACCTTC
CASSSRDPYGYTF
>TRBD1|TRBJ2-7|TRBV18|-
TGTGCCAGCTCACCAGCCGGGACAGGAGAATACGAGCAGTACTTC
CASSPAGTGEYEQYF
>-|TRBJ1-5|TRBV6-5|few
TGTGCCAGCAGACAAGGGGTTAGCAATCAGCCCCAGCATTTT
CASRQGVSNQPQHF
>-|TRBJ2-1|TRBV6-1|-
TGTGCCAGCAGTTCCGGGACCTTTAACAATGAGCAGTTCTTC
CASSSGTFNNEQFF
>-|TRBJ2-7|TRBV27|-
TGTGCCAGCAGCCACAACGTGGCCGAGCAGTACTTC
CASSHNVAEQYF
>-|TRBJ1-2|TRBV6-5|-
TGTGCCAGCAGCTCCCCAACGGTTCTAGGGTATGGCTACACCTTC
CASSSPTVLGYGYTF
>-|TRBJ1-2|TRBV4-1|-
TGCGCCAGCAGCCAAGAGGACCGGGAGTACTATGGCTACACCTTC
CASSQEDREYYGYTF
>TRBD2|TRBJ2-1|TRBV5-4|-
TGTGCCAGCAGCTTGGCCGTGGCGGGGGGCACCAATGAGCAGTTCTTC
CASSLAVAGGTNEQFF
>-|TRBJ1-6|TRBV6-6|-
TGTGCCAGCAGTTACTCGCCCGCTTCACCCCTCCACTTT
CASSYSPASPLHF
>-|TRBJ2-1|TRBV20-1|-
TGCAGTGCTCCCCGGACGAATGAGCAGTTCTTC
CSAPRTNEQFF
>-|TRBJ1-6|TRBV4-3|-
TGCGCCAGCAGCCGCTCCCGCGGACGTCGGGATTATAATTCACCCCTCCACTTT
CASSRSRGRRDYNSPLHF
>-|TRBJ2-3|TRBV10-3|once
TGTGCCATCAGCGACAATTCAGGGAAGTCCTTAGATACGCAGTATTTT
CAISDNSGKSLDTQYF
>-|TRBJ2-5|TRBV6-1|-
TGTGCCAGCAGTGTGGGGAAAGAGACCCAGTACTTC
CASSVGKETQYF
>-|TRBJ1-2|TRBV7-9|-
TGTGCCAGCAGCCCAATCTACGGCCAGGGGCACTATGGCTACACCTTC
CASSPIYGQGHYGYTF